Following are 9 T cell receptor beta chains from one sample sequenced in a study of T cell responses to AZD1222 COVID-19 vaccine. The repertoire was sequenced with immunoSEQ multiplex PCR; TCRdb's copy has only in-frame clones and lacks some. This table holds approximately 120,000 clones, around 87% found once. The sample consisted of peripheral blood, taken on day 0 of AZD1222 vaccination. The receptors were sampled from an adult in good health.

This clone came up once. CDR3 bases: TGTGCCAGCAGCTTAGACGGCAGGGGCCCTTACGAGCAGTACTTC. Translating gives CASSLDGRGPYEQYF. V and J are TRBV7-2 and TRBJ2-7; D is possibly TRBD1 (6 bases). The ends were cut back, 1 base at V and 4 bases at J, with 14 bases in the middle. The CDR3 is 15 amino acids. Germline CDR1 reads SGHTA; CDR2 reads FQGNSA.

This rearrangement joins TRBV7-3 to TRBJ2-2; TRBD2 aligns across 10 bases. The J segment lost 4 bases and the V segment lost 5 bases, leaving 7 bases of the junction unmatched. CDR1 is SGHTA and CDR2 is FQGTGA in the germline V gene. This CDR3 has 16 residues. CDR3 protein: CASSPRLAGSTGELFF. The CDR3 nucleotides are TGTGCCAGCAGCCCACGACTAGCGGGCTCCACCGGGGAGCTGTTTTTT.

This chain connects TRBV5-4 to TRBJ1-2, with 7 bases that match TRBD1. This CDR3 is built from 17 residues. Germline CDR1 is SGHNT and CDR2 is YYREEE (reference sequence). The V segment lost 0 bases and the J segment 6 bases; nucleotides outside the gene matches: 14. The chain's CDR3 is CASSLGLGRGNFDGYTF. In DNA form, the CDR3 reads TGTGCCAGCAGCTTGGGTCTGGGCAGGGGGAATTTTGATGGCTACACCTTC.

The V call is TRBV6-2 or TRBV6-3, the J call TRBJ2-3; 11 nucleotides align to TRBD2. CDR1 MNHEY and CDR2 SVGEGT come from the germline V gene. Losses at the gene ends were 5 bases for V and 7 bases for J; bases not matched to a gene: 8. The CDR3 extends over 15 amino acids. Here the CDR3 DNA reads TGTGCCAGCAGTAACGGACTAGCGGGTAGATATACGCAGTATTTT. It yields the protein CASSNGLAGRYTQYF.

The chain carries TRBV28 and TRBJ1-3; D is undetermined. The CDR3 length is 16 residues. Trimming cost V 5 bases and J 0 bases, with 14 bases left between them. Germline lookup yields CDR1 MDHEN and CDR2 SYDVKM. CDR3 nucleotide sequence: TGTGCCAGCAGTCGGGGAGGCGGACTCTCTGGAAACACCATATATTTT. Its translation is CASSRGGGLSGNTIYF.

The rearrangement joins TRBV7-9 to TRBJ2-5; D gene uncertain. Germline values: CDR1 SEHNR, CDR2 FQNEAQ (reference sequence). Trimming took off 6 bases at V and 4 bases at J, with 12 bases between the two ends. The CDR3 length is 13 residues. CDR3 DNA sequence: TGTGCCAGCAGGGTAGCCGGCGGAGAGACCCAGTACTTC. Translating gives CASRVAGGETQYF.

For this clone: Other nucleotide sequences in the sample specify the same CDR3. The V and J genes are TRBV29-1 and TRBJ1-1; TRBD1 might be the D (5 bases). Germline CDR1 SQVTM, CDR2 ANQGSEA. Trimming removed 6 bases at V and 1 base at J, with 9 bases between. This CDR3 region has 12 residues. The CDR3 nucleotides read TGCAGCGTGGTCACAGGGAACACTGAAGCTTTCTTT. Its protein is CSVVTGNTEAFF.

This clone appeared a single time. The chain combines TRBV19 with TRBJ2-7, with 13 bases matching TRBD2. Germline CDR1 reads LNHDA; CDR2 reads SQIVND (reference sequence). The CDR3 extends over 19 amino acids. Losses at the gene ends were 5 bases for V and 5 bases for J; bases not matched to a gene: 18. The DNA for the CDR3 is TGTGCCAGTAGTGCCCGGAGACTAGCGGGGGGCTTCATCTACGACGAGCAGTACTTC. Its translation: CASSARRLAGGFIYDEQYF. The whole variable domain, filled in from reference TRBV19 and TRBJ2-7, reads DGGITQSPKYLFRKEGQNVTLSCEQNLNHDAMYWYRQDPGQGLRLIYYSQIVNDFQKGDIAEGYSVSREKKESFPLTVTSAQKNPTAFYLCASSARRLAGGFIYDEQYFGPGTRLTVT.

This chain joins TRBV5-4 and TRBJ2-1, with 10 bases aligning to TRBD1. From germline, CDR1 is SGHNT and CDR2 YYREEE (reference sequence). CDR3 length: 15 residues. Losses at the gene ends were 3 bases for V and 4 bases for J; bases not matched to a gene: 4. The CDR3: CASSSDRGTYNEQFF. DNA for the CDR3: TGTGCCAGCAGCTCGGACAGGGGGACATACAATGAGCAGTTCTTC.